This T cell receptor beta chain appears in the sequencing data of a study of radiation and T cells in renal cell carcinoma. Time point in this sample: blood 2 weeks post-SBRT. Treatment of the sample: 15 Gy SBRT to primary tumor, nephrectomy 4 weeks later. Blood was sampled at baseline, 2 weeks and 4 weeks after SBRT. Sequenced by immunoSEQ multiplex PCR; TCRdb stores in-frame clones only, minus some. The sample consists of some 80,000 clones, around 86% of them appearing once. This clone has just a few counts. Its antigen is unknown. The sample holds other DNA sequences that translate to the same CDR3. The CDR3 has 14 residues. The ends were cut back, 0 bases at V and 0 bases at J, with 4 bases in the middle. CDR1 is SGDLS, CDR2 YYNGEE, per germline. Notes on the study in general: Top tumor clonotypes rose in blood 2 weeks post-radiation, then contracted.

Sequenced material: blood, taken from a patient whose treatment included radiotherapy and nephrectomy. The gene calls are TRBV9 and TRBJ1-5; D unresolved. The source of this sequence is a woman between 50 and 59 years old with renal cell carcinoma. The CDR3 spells CASSVDGSNQPQHF. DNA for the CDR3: TGTGCCAGCAGCGTAGATGGTAGCAATCAGCCCCAGCATTTT.